This section outlines one T cell receptor beta chain sequence together with its context. The target of this receptor is not known. No per-base quality is available; no much larger clone lies one base away. The germline V gene provides CDR1 SNHLY and CDR2 FYNNEI. V loses 2 bases, J loses 3 bases, and the germline ends lie 8 bases apart. The CDR3 holds 14 amino acids from the cysteine to the phenylalanine. The kept DNA is CDR3 alone, 42 bases in frame from the first base. This entry belongs to a study of blood T cell repertoires in COVID-19 (dated by TCRdb to the early 2020s). Broadly, across the study: The collaborator samples originated in the United States, Italy and Spain and spanned the acute and convalescent phases of COVID-19. The prospective study material was composed of cDNA or gDNA derived from T cells, B-cell-depleted T cells, or PBMCs. Deeply sampled blood TCRbeta repertoires from subjects exposed to, actively infected with, or recovered from COVID-19 were included in the dataset. The repertoires were released in a freely available public database intended as a resource for research on the immune response to SARS-CoV-2. The samples were drawn from the first 160 participants of the ongoing ImmuneRACE study and from 1,200 or so subjects provided by 6 global collaborators. Nearly every sample came with metadata listing a de-identified subject ID, COVID-19 status, age in years and sex. Where HLA class I and class II types were available, the types were taken from metadata supplied by the sample provider, not from assay-based typing.

Each collaborating institution followed its own protocols to collect whole blood in K2EDTA tubes. For TCRbeta analysis, collaborators shipped samples in one of three forms: frozen whole blood, isolated PBMCs, or DNA extracted from either of those sample types. The immunoSEQ Assay, a bias-controlled multiplex PCR, was used to amplify TCRbeta CDR3 regions from genomic DNA. Concerning the study's data processing: Nucleated cell counts per sample were estimated from amplification of reference gene primers within the assay. To quantify the absolute abundance of each unique TCRbeta CDR3 rearrangement, sequence reads were collapsed and filtered. For each sample, productive Simpson clonality was calculated as the square root of Simpson's diversity index over productive rearrangements. In TCRdb, the immuneACCESS table is reduced to in-frame sequences with V and J assigned. These tables do not hold every clone; where another copy was compared, an unresolved V gene accounts for under half, and the others remain unexplained. The V and J calls and the clone size are those of that table, but D and trimming were determined from the DNA. In this sample the table shows over 35,000 clones, about 90% of which occur a single time. The top ten constitute approximately 8.3% of the sample.

Points the paper makes about the study in general: Clinical and demographic metadata were provided uncurated, with the amount varying by source and participant.

Material for sequencing was peripheral blood. This sequence was found in a man aged 50-60 years with active COVID-19. The chain joins TRBV2 to TRBJ1-3, with the D gene uncertain. Here the CDR3 is given as CASSEMSFGNTIYF. The nucleotide sequence reads TGTGCCAGCAGTGAAATGTCCTTTGGAAACACCATATATTTT.